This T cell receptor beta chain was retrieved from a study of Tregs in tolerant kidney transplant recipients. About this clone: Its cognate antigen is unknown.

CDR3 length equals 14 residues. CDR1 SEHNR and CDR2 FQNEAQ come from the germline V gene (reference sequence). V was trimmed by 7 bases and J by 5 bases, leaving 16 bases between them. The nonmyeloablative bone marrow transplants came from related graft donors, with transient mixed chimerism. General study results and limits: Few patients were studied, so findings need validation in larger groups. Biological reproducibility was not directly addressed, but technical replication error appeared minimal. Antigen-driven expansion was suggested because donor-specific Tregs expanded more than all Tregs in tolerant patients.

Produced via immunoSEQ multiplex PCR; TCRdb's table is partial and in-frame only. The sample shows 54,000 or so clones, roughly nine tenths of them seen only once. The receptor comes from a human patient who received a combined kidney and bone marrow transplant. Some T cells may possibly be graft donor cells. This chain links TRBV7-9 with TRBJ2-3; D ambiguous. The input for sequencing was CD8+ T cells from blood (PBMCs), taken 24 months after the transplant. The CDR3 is CASNGWQTGDTQYF. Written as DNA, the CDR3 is TGTGCCAGCAACGGGTGGCAGACCGGAGATACGCAGTATTTT.